Described below is a single T cell receptor (beta chain) sequence and its context. The antigen is not known. The data belong to a study of identifying expanded T cells in peripheral blood. Collection occurred without any documented infections or immune events in donors. Method: immunoSEQ multiplex PCR; TCRdb's copy keeps in-frame clones and lacks some. The table lists around 100,000 clones, over 75% of them singletons, with roughly 6% in the top ten. Overall study results and limits: Clone count variance between approximately 2-week samples rose with total template count.

CDR1 is SGHAT and CDR2 is FQNNGV in the germline V gene. V lost 1 base to trimming and J lost 5 bases, with 8 bases between them. The CDR3 consists of 13 residues. Sequencing was performed on blood. The chain carries TRBV11-2 and TRBJ1-1; no reliable D call. This TCR derives from a person aged 18-70 years in good health. The CDR3 region is CASSLGMETEAFF. The CDR3 coding sequence is TGTGCCAGCAGCTTAGGGATGGAGACTGAAGCTTTCTTT.